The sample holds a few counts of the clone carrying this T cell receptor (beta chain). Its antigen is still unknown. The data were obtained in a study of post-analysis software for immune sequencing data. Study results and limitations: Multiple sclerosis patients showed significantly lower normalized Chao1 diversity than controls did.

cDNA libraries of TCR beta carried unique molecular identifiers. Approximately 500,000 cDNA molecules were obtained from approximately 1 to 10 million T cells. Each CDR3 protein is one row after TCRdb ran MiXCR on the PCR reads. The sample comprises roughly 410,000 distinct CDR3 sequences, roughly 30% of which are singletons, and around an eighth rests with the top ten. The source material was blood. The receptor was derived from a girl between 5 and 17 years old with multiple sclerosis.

For the CDR3, the DNA is TGCAGCGTTGCTGGGGACCGGACCACAGATACGCAGTATTTT. Translated: CSVAGDRTTDTQYF. The chain links TRBV29-1 to TRBJ2-3; either TRBD1 or TRBD2 may fit D (5 bases each). The CDR3 is 14 amino acids. Germline V gene lookup returns CDR1 SQVTM and CDR2 ANQGSEA. V gave up 4 bases and J gave up 2 bases, with 13 bases separating them.